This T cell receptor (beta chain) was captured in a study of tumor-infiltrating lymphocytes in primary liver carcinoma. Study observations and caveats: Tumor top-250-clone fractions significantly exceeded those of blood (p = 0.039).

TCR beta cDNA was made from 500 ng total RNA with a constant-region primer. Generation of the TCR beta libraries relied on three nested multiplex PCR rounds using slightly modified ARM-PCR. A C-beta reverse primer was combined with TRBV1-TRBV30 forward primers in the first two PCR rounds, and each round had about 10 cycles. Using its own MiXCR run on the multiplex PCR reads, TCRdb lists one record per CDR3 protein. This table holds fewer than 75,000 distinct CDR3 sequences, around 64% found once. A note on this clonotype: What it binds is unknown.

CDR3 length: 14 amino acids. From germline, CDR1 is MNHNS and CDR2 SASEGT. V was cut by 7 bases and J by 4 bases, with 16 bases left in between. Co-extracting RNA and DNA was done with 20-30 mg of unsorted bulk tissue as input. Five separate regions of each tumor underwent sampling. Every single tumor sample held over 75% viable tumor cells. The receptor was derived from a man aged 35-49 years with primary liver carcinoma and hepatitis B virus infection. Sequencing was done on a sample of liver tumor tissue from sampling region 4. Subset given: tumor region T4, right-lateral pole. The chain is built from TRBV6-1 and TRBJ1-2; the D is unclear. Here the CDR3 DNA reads TGTGCCAGCAAGCCACTGATCCAAAGCTATGGCTACACCTTC. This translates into CASKPLIQSYGYTF.